This T cell receptor beta chain was captured in a study of T cell changes during pregnancy in multiple sclerosis (dated by TCRdb to about 2019). Turning to the overall study: The study looked at changes in the T cell repertoire across pregnancy in women with multiple sclerosis.

The library relied on the immunoSEQ multiplex PCR assay. TCRdb limited this immuneACCESS table to in-frame rearrangements with V and J called. A share of clones is missing; checked studies link under half to unresolved V genes, and the rest is unexplained. Counted in this sample were 40,000 or so clones; about nine tenths of them appeared once. 9% to 10% of the sample is in the top ten clones. The CDR3 contains 14 residues, cysteine and phenylalanine counted. Here the CDR3 DNA is all that survives: 42 bases in frame from base 1. Looking up the germline V gene yields CDR1 SGDLS and CDR2 YYNGEE. Here V drops 4 bases and J drops 6 bases, and the junction holds 3 bases not matched to any gene. A remark on this clone: It lacks a known antigen. Base qualities were left out, and no much larger clone turns up one base away.

The chain uses TRBV9 and TRBJ2-5; TRBD2 matches 13 bases in the middle. The sequence was collected from a female donor with multiple sclerosis, enrolled in a pregnancy study. The starting material was CD8+ T cells from peripheral blood mononuclear cells, obtained in the first trimester of pregnancy. The CDR3 loop reads CASSLTSGGKTQYF. The DNA sequence follows: TGTGCCAGCAGCCTGACTAGCGGGGGGAAGACCCAGTACTTC.